This TCR beta chain was sequenced for a study of T-cell memory formation after mild COVID-19. About the research overall: TCR clustering was largely donor specific. Study results and caveats: Clonal second-wave expansions that peaked on day 37 had unconfirmed SARS-CoV-2 specificity. The main location of contracting CD4+ clones was CM and EM, and that of contracting CD8+ clones was EMRA. A balance of CD4 and CD8 characterized clones contracting day 15 to 85, whereas later expanders leaned CD4+.

Each CDR3 protein is one row after TCRdb ran MiXCR on the 5' RACE reads. The sample includes some 45,000 distinct CDR3 sequences, about 28% of them seen just once. Details on this clonotype: The antigen is not known.

The V gene's germline CDR1 is SGHAT and CDR2 FQNNGV. The CDR3 spans 15 residues. V was clipped by 1 base and J by 3 bases, with 12 bases between them. This receptor was taken from a man between 18 and 29 years old who had mild COVID-19 (a few samples of this study predate the infection). Cell type and time point are not known. Sample: PBMCs or a T cell subset sorted from them (not recorded which). This chain uses TRBV11-2 with TRBJ1-1, with D unresolved. CDR3 in amino acids: CASSLGEGMDTEAFF. For the CDR3, the DNA is TGTGCCAGCAGCTTAGGGGAGGGAATGGACACTGAAGCTTTCTTT.